This T cell receptor beta chain was observed in a study of cytotoxic CD8 clonotypes in ibrutinib-treated CLL. Study conclusions and caveats: Public clonotypes were uncommon and contracted or stayed stable on treatment.

Cryopreserved PBMCs yielded approximately 2 micrograms of genomic DNA for TCR beta libraries. The data were produced by immunoSEQ multiplex PCR, yet TCRdb's version contains in-frame clones alone and is incomplete. The sample consists of around 310,000 clones, more than 65% of them appearing once. For this clone: Its antigen remains unidentified.

The TCR originated in a human donor with chronic lymphocytic leukemia. Sequenced material: PBMCs, taken before ibrutinib treatment.

The CDR3 sequence: CSVEEGRRSEQFF. DNA for the CDR3: TGCAGCGTTGAAGAGGGCCGTCGGTCTGAGCAGTTCTTC. The chain carries TRBV29-1 and TRBJ2-1; D remains ambiguous. V lost 0 bases to trimming and J lost 9 bases, with 12 bases between them. CDR1 and CDR2 from the germline V gene are SQVTM and ANQGSEA. The length of the CDR3 is 13 residues.